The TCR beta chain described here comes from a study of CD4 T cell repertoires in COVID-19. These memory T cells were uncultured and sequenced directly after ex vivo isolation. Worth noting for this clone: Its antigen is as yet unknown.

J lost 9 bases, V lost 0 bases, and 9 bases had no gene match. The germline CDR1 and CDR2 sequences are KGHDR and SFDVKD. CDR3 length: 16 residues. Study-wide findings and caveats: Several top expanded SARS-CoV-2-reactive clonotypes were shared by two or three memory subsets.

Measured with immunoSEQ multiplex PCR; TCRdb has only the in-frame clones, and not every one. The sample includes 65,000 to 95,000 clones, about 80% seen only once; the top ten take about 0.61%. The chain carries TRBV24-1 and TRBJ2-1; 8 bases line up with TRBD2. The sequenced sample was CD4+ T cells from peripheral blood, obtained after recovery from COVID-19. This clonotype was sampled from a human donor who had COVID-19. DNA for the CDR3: TGTGCCACCAGTGATTTGTTAGCGGGATCTCTAGGTGAGCAGTTCTTC. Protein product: CATSDLLAGSLGEQFF.